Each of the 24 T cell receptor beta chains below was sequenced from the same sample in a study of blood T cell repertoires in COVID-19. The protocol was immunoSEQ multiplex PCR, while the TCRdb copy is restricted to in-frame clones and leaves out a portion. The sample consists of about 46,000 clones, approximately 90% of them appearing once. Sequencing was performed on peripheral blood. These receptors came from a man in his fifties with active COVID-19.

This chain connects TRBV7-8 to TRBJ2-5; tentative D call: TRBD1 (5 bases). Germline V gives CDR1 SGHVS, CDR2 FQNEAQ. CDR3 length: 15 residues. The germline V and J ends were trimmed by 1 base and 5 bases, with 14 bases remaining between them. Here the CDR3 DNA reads TGTGCCAGCAGCTTAGGACAGCTTCTTCGGGAGACCCAGTACTTC. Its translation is CASSLGQLLRETQYF.

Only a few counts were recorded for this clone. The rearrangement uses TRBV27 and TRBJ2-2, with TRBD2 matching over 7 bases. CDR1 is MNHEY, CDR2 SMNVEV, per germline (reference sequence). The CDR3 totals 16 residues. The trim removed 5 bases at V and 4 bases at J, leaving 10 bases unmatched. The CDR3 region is CASSPFSGILTGELFF. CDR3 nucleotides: TGTGCCAGCAGTCCATTCAGCGGGATACTCACCGGGGAGCTGTTTTTT.

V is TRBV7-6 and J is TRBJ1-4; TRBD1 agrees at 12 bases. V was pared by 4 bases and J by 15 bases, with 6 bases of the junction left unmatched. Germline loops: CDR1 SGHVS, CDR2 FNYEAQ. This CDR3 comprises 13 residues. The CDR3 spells CASSSGGTGGMFF. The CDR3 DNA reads TGTGCCAGCAGCTCCGGCGGGACAGGGGGCATGTTTTTT. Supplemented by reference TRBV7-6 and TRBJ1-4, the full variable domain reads GAGVSQSPRYKVTKRGQDVALRCDPISGHVSLYWYRQALGQGPEFLTYFNYEAQQDKSGLPNDRFSAERPEGSISTLTIQRTEQRDSAMYRCASSSGGTGGMFFGSGTQLSVL.

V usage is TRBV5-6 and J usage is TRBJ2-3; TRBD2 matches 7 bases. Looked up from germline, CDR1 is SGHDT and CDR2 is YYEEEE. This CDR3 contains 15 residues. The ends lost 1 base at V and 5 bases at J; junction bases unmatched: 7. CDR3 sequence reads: CASSLIAGAGDTQYF. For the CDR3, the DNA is TGTGCCAGCAGCTTGATCGCGGGAGCGGGAGATACGCAGTATTTT.

The DNA of the CDR3 is TGTGCCATCCTACTATCCTCCGACAGGCAAGAGACCCAGTACTTC. Its protein product is CAILLSSDRQETQYF. The V call is TRBV7-9, the J call TRBJ2-5; D might be TRBD1 (6 bases). Trimming removed 10 bases at V and 2 bases at J, with 20 bases between. This CDR3 is built from 15 residues. CDR1 and CDR2 from the germline V gene are SEHNR and FQNEAQ (reference sequence).

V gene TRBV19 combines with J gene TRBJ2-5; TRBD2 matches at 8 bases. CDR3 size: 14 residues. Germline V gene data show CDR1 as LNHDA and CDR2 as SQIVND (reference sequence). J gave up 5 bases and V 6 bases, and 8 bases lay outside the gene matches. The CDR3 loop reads CASRDRGGSETQYF. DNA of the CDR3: TGTGCCAGTAGGGATCGGGGGGGCTCGGAGACCCAGTACTTC.

CDR3 coding DNA: TGTGCCACCGAGGGAAGGACAGAACCATACACTGAAGCTTTCTTT. This translates into CATEGRTEPYTEAFF. This chain joins TRBV7-3 and TRBJ1-1, with D tentatively TRBD1 (6 bases). The CDR3 is 15 amino acids. V lost 10 bases to trimming and J lost 3 bases, with 21 bases between them. CDR1 and CDR2 from the germline V gene are SGHTA and FQGTGA.

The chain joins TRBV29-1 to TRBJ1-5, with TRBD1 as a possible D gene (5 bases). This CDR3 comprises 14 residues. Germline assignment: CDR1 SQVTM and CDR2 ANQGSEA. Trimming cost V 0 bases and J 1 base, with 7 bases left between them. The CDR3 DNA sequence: TGCAGCGTTGAAGATGCAGGGAGCAATCAGCCCCAGCATTTT. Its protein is CSVEDAGSNQPQHF.

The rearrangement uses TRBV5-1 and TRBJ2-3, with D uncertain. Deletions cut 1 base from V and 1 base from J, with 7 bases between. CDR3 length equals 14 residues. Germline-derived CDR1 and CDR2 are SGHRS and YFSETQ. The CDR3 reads CASSLNRGTDTQYF. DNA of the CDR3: TGCGCCAGCAGCTTGAACAGAGGCACAGATACGCAGTATTTT.

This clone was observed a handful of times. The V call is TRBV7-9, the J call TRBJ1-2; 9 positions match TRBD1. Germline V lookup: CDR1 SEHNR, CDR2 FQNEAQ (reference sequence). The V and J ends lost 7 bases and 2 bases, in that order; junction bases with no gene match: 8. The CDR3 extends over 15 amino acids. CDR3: CASTQSGQGNYGYTF. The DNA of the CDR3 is TGTGCCAGCACCCAGAGTGGACAGGGGAACTATGGCTACACCTTC.

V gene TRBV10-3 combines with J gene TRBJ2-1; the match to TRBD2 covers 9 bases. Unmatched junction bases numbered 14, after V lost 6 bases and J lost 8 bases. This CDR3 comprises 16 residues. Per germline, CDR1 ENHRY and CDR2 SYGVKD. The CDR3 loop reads CAIRANKAGGSYEQFF. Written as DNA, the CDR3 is TGTGCCATCAGGGCTAATAAAGCGGGGGGAAGCTATGAGCAGTTCTTC.

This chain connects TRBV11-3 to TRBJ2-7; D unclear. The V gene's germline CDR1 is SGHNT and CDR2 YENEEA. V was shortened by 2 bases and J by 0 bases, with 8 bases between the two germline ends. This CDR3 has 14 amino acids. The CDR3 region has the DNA TGTGCCAGCAGCTTAACCCCAGTCTCCTACGAGCAGTACTTC. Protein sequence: CASSLTPVSYEQYF.

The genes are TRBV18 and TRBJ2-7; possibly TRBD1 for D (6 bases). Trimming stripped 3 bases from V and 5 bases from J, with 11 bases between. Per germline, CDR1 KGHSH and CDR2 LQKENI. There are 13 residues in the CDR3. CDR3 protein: CASSPDRIHEQYF. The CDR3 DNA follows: TGTGCCAGCTCACCGGACAGAATCCACGAGCAGTACTTC.

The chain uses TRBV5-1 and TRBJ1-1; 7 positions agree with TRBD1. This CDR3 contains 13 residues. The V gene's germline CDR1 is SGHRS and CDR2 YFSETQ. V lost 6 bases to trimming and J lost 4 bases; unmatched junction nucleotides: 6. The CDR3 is CASTADRATEAFF. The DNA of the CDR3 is TGCGCCAGCACGGCCGACAGGGCCACTGAAGCTTTCTTT.

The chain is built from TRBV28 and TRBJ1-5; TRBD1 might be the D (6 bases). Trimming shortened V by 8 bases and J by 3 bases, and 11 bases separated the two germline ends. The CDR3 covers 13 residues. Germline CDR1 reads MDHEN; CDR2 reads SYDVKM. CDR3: CASVGALNQPQHF. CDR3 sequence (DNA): TGTGCCAGCGTGGGGGCCCTCAATCAGCCCCAGCATTTT.

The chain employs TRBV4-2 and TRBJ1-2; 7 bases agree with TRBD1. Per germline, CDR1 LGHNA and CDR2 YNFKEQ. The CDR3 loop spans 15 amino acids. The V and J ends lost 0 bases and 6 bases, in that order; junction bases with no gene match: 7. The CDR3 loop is CASSQEKGAFHGYTF. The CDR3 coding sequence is TGTGCCAGCAGCCAAGAAAAGGGGGCCTTTCATGGCTACACCTTC.

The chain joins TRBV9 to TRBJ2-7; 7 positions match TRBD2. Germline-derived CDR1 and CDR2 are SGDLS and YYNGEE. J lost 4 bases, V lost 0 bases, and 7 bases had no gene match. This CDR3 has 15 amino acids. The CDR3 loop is CASSVAWEGHYEQYF. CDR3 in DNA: TGTGCCAGCAGCGTAGCGTGGGAGGGCCATTACGAGCAGTACTTC. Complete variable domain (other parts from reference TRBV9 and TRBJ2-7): DSGVTQTPKHLITATGQRVTLRCSPRSGDLSVYWYQQSLDQGLQFLIQYYNGEERAKGNILERFSAQQFPDLHSELNLSSLELGDSALYFCASSVAWEGHYEQYFGPGTRLTVT.

CDR3 nucleotide sequence: TGTGCCATCAGTGGGGACAGGGGCTCCTACAATGAGCAGTTCTTC. Translated, it gives CAISGDRGSYNEQFF. The chain links TRBV10-3 to TRBJ2-1; 10 bases align to TRBD1. J gave up 0 bases and V 4 bases, and 0 bases lay outside the gene matches. The CDR3 covers 15 residues. CDR1 and CDR2 from the germline V gene are ENHRY and SYGVKD.

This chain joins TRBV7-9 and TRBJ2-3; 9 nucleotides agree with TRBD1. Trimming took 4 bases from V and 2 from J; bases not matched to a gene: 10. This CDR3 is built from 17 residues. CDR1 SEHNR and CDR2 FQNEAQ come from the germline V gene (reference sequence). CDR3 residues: CASSSFWGQGSTDTQYF. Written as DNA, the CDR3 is TGTGCCAGCAGCTCCTTCTGGGGACAGGGATCCACAGATACGCAGTATTTT.

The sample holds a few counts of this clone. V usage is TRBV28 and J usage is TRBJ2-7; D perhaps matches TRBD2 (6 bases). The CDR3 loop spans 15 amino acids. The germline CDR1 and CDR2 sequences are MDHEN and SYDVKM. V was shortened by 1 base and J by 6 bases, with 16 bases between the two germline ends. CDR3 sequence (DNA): TGTGCCAGCAGTTTATCCGGGGGAGGTGTCTCCGAGCAGTACTTC. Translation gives CASSLSGGGVSEQYF.

CDR3 nucleotide sequence: TGTGCCAGCAGCAGGGGACTAGCCGACCACAATGAGCAGTTCTTC. Translation gives CASSRGLADHNEQFF. This chain connects TRBV11-3 to TRBJ2-1; TRBD2 aligns across 9 bases. This CDR3 spans 15 amino acids. Germline loops: CDR1 SGHNT, CDR2 YENEEA. V dropped 5 bases and J dropped 5; count of bases not matched to a gene: 7.

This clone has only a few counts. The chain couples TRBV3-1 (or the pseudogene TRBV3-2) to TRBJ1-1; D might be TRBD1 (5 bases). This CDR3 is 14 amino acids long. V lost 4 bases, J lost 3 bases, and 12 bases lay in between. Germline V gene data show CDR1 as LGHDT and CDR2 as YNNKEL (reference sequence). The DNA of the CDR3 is TGTGCCAGCAGCCCAGAAGCGGGGGACACTGAAGCTTTCTTT. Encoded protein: CASSPEAGDTEAFF.

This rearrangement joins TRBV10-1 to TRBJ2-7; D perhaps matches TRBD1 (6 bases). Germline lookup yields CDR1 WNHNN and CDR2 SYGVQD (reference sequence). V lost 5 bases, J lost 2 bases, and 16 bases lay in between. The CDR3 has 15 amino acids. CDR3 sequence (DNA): TGCGCCAGCAGTCCTCCCCGTGGGACAACCTACGAGCAGTACTTC. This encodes CASSPPRGTTYEQYF.

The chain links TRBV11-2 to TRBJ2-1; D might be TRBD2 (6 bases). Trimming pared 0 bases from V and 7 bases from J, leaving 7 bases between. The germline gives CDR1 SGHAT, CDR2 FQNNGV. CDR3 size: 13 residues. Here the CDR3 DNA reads TGTGCCAGCAGCTTAGAGCGGGAAAATGAGCAGTTCTTC. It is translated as CASSLERENEQFF.